The next 18 T cell receptor beta chains were all read from a single sample in a study of cytomegalovirus exposure and HLA in healthy donors. The assay was immunoSEQ multiplex PCR, and TCRdb's table has in-frame clones only and misses some. This table holds about 330,000 clones, about nine tenths found once. Input material: PBMCs. The receptors were sampled from a young woman in good health and CMV-seronegative.

The sample holds one count of this clone. The V and J genes are TRBV6-5 and TRBJ1-1; D is uncertain. This CDR3 is 15 amino acids long. V shed 11 bases and J shed 4 bases, with 23 bases lying between them. Germline V gene data show CDR1 as MNHEY and CDR2 as SVGAGI. CDR3 nucleotide sequence: TGTGCCTCCCGGCGGGCAGAGGCCCCGGGCACTGAAGCTTTCTTT. Translating gives CASRRAEAPGTEAFF.

The chain links TRBV5-1 to TRBJ2-3, with D tentatively TRBD2 (5 bases). Trimming stripped 4 bases from V and 2 bases from J, with 11 bases between. Germline loops: CDR1 SGHRS, CDR2 YFSETQ. The CDR3 is made up of 14 amino acids. The chain's CDR3 is CASSPSPSTDTQYF. In DNA, the CDR3 is TGCGCCAGCAGCCCTAGCCCCTCCACAGATACGCAGTATTTT.

This chain connects TRBV27 to TRBJ2-1; TRBD1 agrees at 10 bases. The CDR3 spans 17 residues. Per the germline V gene, CDR1 is MNHEY and CDR2 is SMNVEV (reference sequence). The junction had 13 bases not matched to a gene; V was cut back by 3 bases and J by 8 bases. In DNA, the CDR3 is TGTGCCAGCAGTTTCATATTTGGGACAGGGGAGATCGATGAGCAGTTCTTC. Amino acid sequence: CASSFIFGTGEIDEQFF.

The chain uses TRBV5-4 and TRBJ1-1; D not resolved. The CDR3 spans 14 residues. Germline V CDR1 and CDR2: SGHNT, YYREEE (reference sequence). V was pared by 0 bases and J by 6 bases, with 12 bases between. The DNA of the CDR3 is TGTGCCAGCAGCTTGGATGCGGGAAACCCTGAAGCTTTCTTT. As protein: CASSLDAGNPEAFF.

The J gene is TRBJ2-3, the V gene TRBV6-1; no clear D. This CDR3 is built from 16 residues. Germline V CDR1 and CDR2: MNHNS, SASEGT. Trimming shortened V by 3 bases and J by 1 base, and 14 bases separated the two germline ends. The CDR3 loop reads CASSDSAVIRTDTQYF. The CDR3 DNA reads as TGTGCCAGCAGTGATTCGGCGGTGATACGCACAGATACGCAGTATTTT.

The chain joins TRBV7-8 to TRBJ1-1; weak D call: TRBD1 (6 bases). The germline V gene encodes CDR1 SGHVS and CDR2 FQNEAQ. This CDR3 has 14 amino acids. V lost 5 bases and J lost 0, with 10 bases in between. DNA of the CDR3: TGTGCCAGCAGCCCTGGACAGCTGAACACTGAAGCTTTCTTT. It yields the protein CASSPGQLNTEAFF.

The genes are TRBV5-6 and TRBJ1-4, with D perhaps matching TRBD1 (5 bases). Germline CDR1 and CDR2: SGHDT and YYEEEE. The CDR3 covers 14 residues. Trimming removed 4 bases from V and 7 bases from J, with 14 bases in between. The CDR3 is CASSPDIKGEKLFF. CDR3 nucleotide sequence: TGTGCCAGCAGCCCGGACATTAAGGGTGAAAAACTGTTTTTT. The entire variable domain, with the rest obtained from reference TRBV5-6 and TRBJ1-4, is as follows: DAGVTQSPTHLIKTRGQQVTLRCSPKSGHDTVSWYQQALGQGPQFIFQYYEEEERQRGNFPDRFSGHQFPNYSSELNVNALLLGDSALYLCASSPDIKGEKLFFGSGTQLSVL.

V usage is TRBV7-2 and J usage is TRBJ1-3; no firm D call. Deletions cut 5 bases from V and 2 bases from J, with 10 bases between. Germline CDR1 SGHTA, CDR2 FQGNSA. This CDR3 spans 14 amino acids. The CDR3 nucleotides read TGTGCCAGCAGCGAGAGGATCACTGGAAACACCATATATTTT. Its protein product is CASSERITGNTIYF.

This chain joins TRBV7-2 and TRBJ1-2; 11 bases are shared with TRBD1. This CDR3 has 16 residues. Trimming removed 6 bases from V and 7 bases from J; junction bases left unmatched: 13. Germline V lookup: CDR1 SGHTA, CDR2 FQGNSA. The CDR3: CASSPAPGTGGGGYTF. CDR3 nucleotides: TGTGCCAGCAGTCCGGCCCCCGGGACAGGGGGAGGTGGCTACACCTTC. The full variable domain, its missing parts supplied by reference TRBV7-2 and TRBJ1-2, is GAGVSQSPSNKVTEKGKDVELRCDPISGHTALYWYRQSLGQGLEFLIYFQGNSAPDKSGLPSDRFSAERTGGSVSTLTIQRTQQEDSAVYLCASSPAPGTGGGGYTFGSGTRLTVV.

The chain links TRBV5-4 to TRBJ2-3, with 8 bases aligning to TRBD2. Germline V gives CDR1 SGHNT, CDR2 YYREEE (reference sequence). V trimming: 5 bases; J trimming: 0 bases; junction bases outside the gene matches: 2. This CDR3 region has 14 residues. The CDR3 DNA sequence: TGTGCCAGCAGTGGCGGGGGGAGCACAGATACGCAGTATTTT. Protein: CASSGGGSTDTQYF. The whole variable domain, filled in from reference TRBV5-4 and TRBJ2-3, reads ETGVTQSPTHLIKTRGQQVTLRCSSQSGHNTVSWYQQALGQGPQFIFQYYREEENGRGNFPPRFSGLQFPNYSSELNVNALELDDSALYLCASSGGGSTDTQYFGPGTRLTVL.

The chain employs TRBV19 and TRBJ1-1; D is perhaps TRBD1 (6 bases). Germline CDR1 and CDR2: LNHDA and SQIVND (reference sequence). The CDR3 length is 13 residues. The V gene lost 11 bases and the J gene lost 2 bases, with 15 bases spanning the gap. DNA for the CDR3: TGTGCCTCCAGGGCAGGGGCTAACACTGAAGCTTTCTTT. Its translation is CASRAGANTEAFF.

This clone was found once. The chain is built from TRBV5-6 and TRBJ2-3, with D unresolved. This CDR3 has 15 residues. Trimming removed 0 bases at V and 2 bases at J, with 10 bases between. CDR1 SGHDT and CDR2 YYEEEE come from the germline V gene. CDR3 nucleotide sequence: TGTGCCAGCAGCTTGGGGGCCGCTTACACAGATACGCAGTATTTT. Translation gives CASSLGAAYTDTQYF.

The J gene is TRBJ2-3, the V gene TRBV29-1, with 15 bases fitting TRBD2. CDR1 SQVTM and CDR2 ANQGSEA come from the germline V gene. With V trimmed by 7 bases and J by 3 bases, 8 bases remained unmatched. The CDR3 consists of 16 residues. DNA for the CDR3: TGCAGCGGCCGAGGGGGACTAGCGGGAGGTACAGATACGCAGTATTTT. It is translated as CSGRGGLAGGTDTQYF.

In DNA, the CDR3 is TGTGCCAGCAGCTCGGACAGGGAGGGCAATCAGCCCCAGCATTTT. This sequence encodes CASSSDREGNQPQHF. The V gene is TRBV7-9, the J gene TRBJ1-5; 8 bases agree with TRBD1. Trimming removed 4 bases from V and 2 bases from J; junction bases left unmatched: 4. The germline V gene encodes CDR1 SEHNR and CDR2 FQNEAQ (reference sequence). The CDR3 is 15 amino acids.

This clone has just a few counts. J is TRBJ1-5 and V is TRBV4-2; D is undetermined. Germline lookup yields CDR1 LGHNA and CDR2 YNFKEQ. V was shortened by 0 bases and J by 2 bases, with 8 bases between the two germline ends. CDR3 length: 15 amino acids. In nucleotides, the CDR3 is TGTGCCAGCAGCCAAGATTCGGGTGGCAATCAGCCCCAGCATTTT. It specifies CASSQDSGGNQPQHF.

This sequence joins TRBV28 and TRBJ2-7; TRBD1 might be the D (6 bases). Trimming stripped 2 bases from V and 1 base from J, with 12 bases between. Germline V CDR1 and CDR2: MDHEN, SYDVKM. The CDR3 is 15 amino acids. CDR3 sequence reads: CASSLPTGESYEQYF. The DNA for the CDR3 is TGTGCCAGCAGTTTACCGACAGGAGAATCCTACGAGCAGTACTTC.

The V and J genes are TRBV10-3 and TRBJ2-7; tentatively, D is TRBD2 (5 bases). The CDR3 is 14 residues long. V lost 1 base, J lost 6 bases, and 13 bases lay in between. CDR1 is ENHRY, CDR2 SYGVKD, per germline. CDR3 sequence: CAISELDGIVEQYF. The CDR3, as DNA: TGTGCCATCAGTGAGTTAGACGGGATAGTCGAGCAGTACTTC.

This chain joins TRBV19 and TRBJ1-2, with a possible D match to TRBD1 (5 bases). The CDR3 loop spans 14 amino acids. The germline V and J ends were trimmed by 7 bases and 1 base, with 13 bases remaining between them. CDR1 is LNHDA and CDR2 is SQIVND in the germline V gene (reference sequence). CDR3 in amino acids: CASTQQALNYGYTF. The CDR3 DNA sequence: TGTGCCAGTACTCAACAGGCCCTTAACTATGGCTACACCTTC.